The 17 T cell receptor beta chains in this list originate from one sample, sequenced in a study of regulatory T cells in long-lasting Graves disease. Noted time point: newly diagnosed GD, antithyroid drugs for less than 3 months. After RNA was extracted from PBMCs, the TCR library was made from it. Arm-PCR with iRepertoire HTBI primers amplified the CDR3 regions for these TCR beta libraries. In TCRdb, the multiplex PCR reads were re-called with MiXCR into one record per CDR3 protein. In the table there are 380,000 or so distinct CDR3 sequences, 15% to 20% of which are singletons. The sample also formed part of further work on T cells in Graves' hyperthyroidism and ophthalmopathy.

Specimen: peripheral blood mononuclear cells (PBMCs), collected at new diagnosis, from a patient treated with antithyroid drugs. Receptors were obtained from a woman aged 18 to 35 with Graves disease.

The genes are TRBV25-1 and TRBJ1-2, with D possibly being TRBD1 (6 bases). The CDR3 covers 12 residues. Germline-derived CDR1 and CDR2 are MGHDK and SYGVNS. Trimming left V 6 bases short and J 6 bases short, with 11 bases between. CDR3 residues: CASRGQMDGYTF. CDR3 nucleotide sequence: TGTGCCAGCAGGGGACAAATGGATGGCTACACCTTC.

This clonotype showed up just a few times. This chain links TRBV9 with TRBJ1-1; TRBD1 matches 7 bases. The CDR3 is 13 residues long. Trimming took 3 bases from V and 3 from J; bases not matched to a gene: 2. CDR1 and CDR2 from the germline V gene are SGDLS and YYNGEE. The CDR3 sequence: CASSGGQDTEAFF. CDR3 bases: TGTGCCAGCAGCGGTGGACAGGACACTGAAGCTTTCTTT.

This clonotype was counted ten times or more. The chain recombines TRBV7-2 with TRBJ2-7, with a weak D call TRBD2 (5 bases). Deletions cut 6 bases from V and 0 bases from J, with 9 bases between. Germline loops: CDR1 SGHTA, CDR2 FQGNSA. This CDR3 spans 13 amino acids. The CDR3 nucleotides read TGTGCCAGCAGTCGGCGGGCCTCCTACGAGCAGTACTTC. It translates to CASSRRASYEQYF. Drawing the rest from reference TRBV7-2 and TRBJ2-7, the complete variable domain is GAGVSQSPSNKVTEKGKDVELRCDPISGHTALYWYRQSLGQGLEFLIYFQGNSAPDKSGLPSDRFSAERTGGSVSTLTIQRTQQEDSAVYLCASSRRASYEQYFGPGTRLTVT.

The sample holds many counts of this clonotype. Sequence at one end of the junction differs from germline and may be a read error. The chain is built from TRBV27 and TRBJ1-5; perhaps TRBD1 as D (5 bases). The CDR3 extends over 13 amino acids. Germline-derived CDR1 and CDR2 are MNHEY and SMNVEV (reference sequence). The DNA of the CDR3 is TGCGCCAGCAGCCTCCGAGGGGCTCAGCCCCAGCATTTT. Its translation is CASSLRGAQPQHF.

As to this clonotype: Just one base apart from a much larger clone, this may be a read error. The chain is built from TRBV2 and TRBJ1-3, with TRBD1 matching over 8 bases. After removal of 7 bases from V and 5 bases from J, the junction contained 13 bases not matched to a gene. The CDR3 runs 16 residues. Germline CDR1 reads SNHLY; CDR2 reads FYNNEI. This CDR3 reads CASNDGSRGRRNTIYF. The DNA of the CDR3 is TGTGCCAGCAACGATGGGAGCAGGGGGCGTCGAAACACCATATATTTT.

The chain links TRBV24-1 to TRBJ2-1; TRBD2 aligns across 7 bases. CDR1 and CDR2 from the germline V gene are KGHDR and SFDVKD. This CDR3 contains 15 residues. V was clipped by 3 bases and J by 4 bases; unmatched bases: 5. CDR3 nucleotide sequence: TGTGCCACCAGTGATGCTAGCGGAGTATACAATGAGCAGTTCTTC. Protein product: CATSDASGVYNEQFF.

There are a few counts of this clonotype. The V and J genes are TRBV7-2 and TRBJ2-1; possible D gene TRBD2, 6 bases. This CDR3 contains 16 residues. Germline V gives CDR1 SGHTA, CDR2 FQGNSA. Trimming shortened V by 5 bases and J by 3 bases, and 17 bases separated the two germline ends. The CDR3 DNA reads as TGTGCCAGCAGCGGAATGGGGGGTTTTAACTACAATGAGCAGTTCTTC. It specifies CASSGMGGFNYNEQFF.

This clonotype has a handful of counts. The V gene is TRBV7-9, the J gene TRBJ2-7, with 11 bases matching TRBD1. Trimming cost V 1 base and J 7 bases; bases outside gene matches: 12. The CDR3 spans 17 residues. Germline values: CDR1 SEHNR, CDR2 FQNEAQ (reference sequence). The CDR3 here is CASSLGLGQGASDEQYF. The CDR3 nucleotides are TGTGCCAGCAGCTTAGGGCTCGGACAGGGGGCTTCGGATGAGCAGTACTTC.

This clonotype was seen ten or more times. The chain combines TRBV2 with TRBJ2-2; the D gene is possibly TRBD1 (5 bases). The CDR3 covers 15 residues. Germline CDR1 and CDR2: SNHLY and FYNNEI. Trimming pared 6 bases from V and 1 base from J, leaving 12 bases between. CDR3 loop: CASRPDNRNTGELFF. Here the CDR3 DNA reads TGTGCCAGCAGACCGGACAACCGGAACACCGGGGAGCTGTTTTTT.

The J gene is TRBJ1-3, the V gene TRBV5-1; 7 nucleotides line up with TRBD1. Unmatched junction bases numbered 6, after V lost 0 bases and J lost 3 bases. This CDR3 region has 16 residues. CDR1 and CDR2 from the germline V gene are SGHRS and YFSETQ. The CDR3 protein is CASSLAGGGVGNTIYF. The CDR3 nucleotides read TGCGCCAGCAGCTTGGCCGGAGGGGGCGTTGGAAACACCATATATTTT.

This clonotype was recorded at least ten times. J is TRBJ1-2 and V is TRBV6-1; D unresolved. CDR3 size: 13 residues. V was clipped by 3 bases and J by 2 bases, with 7 bases between them. The germline V gene has CDR1 MNHNS and CDR2 SASEGT. The CDR3 here is CASSESENYGYTF. Written as DNA, the CDR3 is TGTGCCAGCAGTGAGTCGGAGAACTATGGCTACACCTTC.

In its sample, this clonotype was seen many times. The chain recombines TRBV24-1 with TRBJ2-1; TRBD1 matches 11 bases. Germline V gene data show CDR1 as KGHDR and CDR2 as SFDVKD. The CDR3 has 17 amino acids. V was pared by 6 bases and J by 10 bases, with 16 bases of the junction left unmatched. CDR3 loop: CATSRSRGQGVLEEQFF. The CDR3 DNA sequence: TGTGCCACCAGTCGTTCGAGGGGACAGGGGGTTTTAGAAGAGCAGTTCTTC.

With regard to this clonotype: Being one base from a much bigger clone, this may be a read error. This chain connects TRBV2 to TRBJ1-1; no reliable D call. The CDR3 runs 12 residues. Germline V lookup: CDR1 SNHLY, CDR2 FYNNEI. V was shortened by 7 bases and J by 7 bases, with 13 bases between the two germline ends. The CDR3 is CASILLGFEAFF. DNA of the CDR3: TGTGCCAGCATCCTCCTGGGGTTTGAAGCTTTCTTT. Full variable domain (missing parts from reference TRBV2 and TRBJ1-1): EPEVTQTPSHQVTQMGQEVILRCVPISNHLYFYWYRQILGQKVEFLVSFYNNEISEKSEIFDDQFSVERPDGSNFTLKIRSTKLEDSAMYFCASILLGFEAFFGQGTRLTVV.

This chain links TRBV29-1 with TRBJ1-5; unclear D gene. The CDR3 loop spans 11 amino acids. Germline V lookup: CDR1 SQVTM, CDR2 ANQGSEA. Trimming pared 5 bases from V and 10 bases from J, leaving 12 bases between. DNA for the CDR3: TGCAGCGTTAACCCTTCTGACCCCCAGCATTTT. Translating it yields CSVNPSDPQHF.

This clonotype has only a few counts. The rearrangement joins TRBV20-1 to TRBJ2-7, with 9 bases matching TRBD1. V lost 2 bases and J lost 4; bases outside the gene matches: 15. This CDR3 has 17 residues. Germline values: CDR1 DFQATT, CDR2 SNEGSKA (reference sequence). The CDR3: CSARPANTGTGKYEQYF. Written as DNA, the CDR3 is TGCAGTGCTAGACCAGCTAATACGGGGACAGGGAAGTACGAGCAGTACTTC.

The sample holds many counts of this clonotype. This sequence joins TRBV7-9 and TRBJ2-7; D tentatively reads TRBD1 or TRBD2 (5 bases each). Germline loops: CDR1 SEHNR, CDR2 FQNEAQ (reference sequence). V lost 4 bases and J lost 3, with 10 bases in between. The length of the CDR3 is 13 residues. The DNA of the CDR3 is TGTGCCAGCAGCTCCAGGGAGAACTACGAGCAGTACTTC. It yields the protein CASSSRENYEQYF. The whole variable domain, remainder taken from reference TRBV7-9 and TRBJ2-7, is DTGVSQNPRHKITKRGQNVTFRCDPISEHNRLYWYRQTLGQGPEFLTYFQNEAQLEKSRLLSDRFSAERPKGSFSTLEIQRTEQGDSAMYLCASSSRENYEQYFGPGTRLTVT.

This clonotype was seen many times. CDR3 amino acids: CASSLTGGIYNEQFF. The CDR3 coding sequence is TGCGCCAGCAGCTTGACAGGGGGCATTTACAATGAGCAGTTCTTC. The chain uses TRBV5-1 and TRBJ2-1, with 9 bases identical to TRBD1. J gave up 4 bases and V 1 base, and 3 bases lay outside the gene matches. Germline assignment: CDR1 SGHRS and CDR2 YFSETQ. This CDR3 is 15 amino acids long.